The rows below give T cell receptor beta chains drawn from one sample of a study of post-analysis software for immune sequencing data. TCRdb recomputed calls from the PCR reads with MiXCR, one row per CDR3 protein. The sample holds some 260,000 distinct CDR3 sequences, 30% to 45% seen once. Specimen: blood. These receptors all stem from a girl aged 5-17 years with multiple sclerosis. CDR3s include the opening cysteine and the closing phenylalanine or tryptophan. A D gene is named only where the DNA matches it firmly. The size field is filled for only some rows; it gives once, few, many or a size class.

CDR3: CASSLYLGARGQLNTEAFF
DNA: TGTGCCAGCAGCTTATACTTAGGGGCCAGGGGGCAACTAAACACTGAAGCTTTCTTT
J: TRBJ1-1
D: TRBD1
size: -
V: TRBV7-8

CDR3: CASSYPGLGAGQPQHF
DNA: TGTGCCAGCAGTTACCCGGGCTTGGGGGCAGGTCAGCCCCAGCATTTT
J: TRBJ1-5
D: -
size: -
V: TRBV28

CDR3: CASSFERVGSPLHF
DNA: TGCGCCAGCAGCTTTGAAAGGGTCGGTTCACCCCTCCACTTT
J: TRBJ1-6
D: -
size: few
V: TRBV5-1

CDR3: CASSLDSVWAYTDTQYF
DNA: TGTGCCAGCAGCTTAGATTCGGTGTGGGCCTACACAGATACGCAGTATTTT
J: TRBJ2-3
D: -
size: once
V: TRBV7-8

CDR3: CASSVGQGREQYF
DNA: TGTGCCAGCAGTGTTGGACAGGGGCGAGAGCAGTACTTC
J: TRBJ2-7
D: TRBD1
size: -
V: TRBV25-1

CDR3: CASSYSDDGNTIYF
DNA: TGTGCCAGCAGTTACTCGGACGACGGAAACACCATATATTTT
J: TRBJ1-3
D: -
size: -
V: TRBV6-6

CDR3: CASSLHSSSYNEQFF
DNA: TGCGCCAGCAGCTTACATAGCAGTTCCTACAATGAGCAGTTCTTC
J: TRBJ2-1
D: -
size: -
V: TRBV7-9

CDR3: CATSTSDPSYNEQYF
DNA: TGTGCCACCAGCACTAGCGACCCCTCCTACAACGAGCAGTACTTC
J: TRBJ2-7
D: TRBD2
size: -
V: TRBV24-1

CDR3: CSVPAGLERYSEAFF
DNA: TGCAGCGTCCCAGCGGGACTGGAGAGATATTCTGAAGCTTTCTTT
J: TRBJ1-1
D: -
size: many
V: TRBV29-1

CDR3: CASSQSSAGATGNQPQHF
DNA: TGTGCCAGCAGCCAATCTTCCGCAGGGGCGACGGGCAATCAGCCCCAGCATTTT
J: TRBJ1-5
D: -
size: -
V: TRBV16

CDR3: CASSDTLRTATNEKLFF
DNA: TGCGCCAGCAGCGACACTCTTAGGACTGCAACTAATGAAAAACTGTTTTTT
J: TRBJ1-4
D: -
size: many
V: TRBV5-1

CDR3: CASSSWTSGGSSYNEQFF
DNA: TGTGCCAGTAGTTCATGGACTAGCGGGGGGAGCTCCTACAATGAGCAGTTCTTC
J: TRBJ2-1
D: TRBD2
size: few
V: TRBV19

CDR3: CASSLSGTGELFF
DNA: TGTGCCAGCAGCTTATCCGGTACCGGGGAGCTGTTTTTT
J: TRBJ2-2
D: -
size: -
V: TRBV11-1

CDR3: CASSISAGVGEQYF
DNA: TGTGCCAGCAGTATCTCGGCGGGGGTAGGCGAGCAGTACTTC
J: TRBJ2-7
D: TRBD2
size: many
V: TRBV5-5

CDR3: CASSFGRNTEAFF
DNA: TGTGCCAGCAGCTTCGGGAGGAACACTGAAGCTTTCTTT
J: TRBJ1-1
D: -
size: few
V: TRBV12-3/TRBV12-4

CDR3: CASSESAGNYGYTF
DNA: TGTGCCAGCAGTGAAAGCGCAGGAAACTATGGCTACACCTTC
J: TRBJ1-2
D: -
size: few
V: TRBV2

CDR3: CASSPGLADSTDTQYF
DNA: TGCGCCAGCAGCCCGGGACTAGCGGATTCCACAGATACGCAGTATTTT
J: TRBJ2-3
D: TRBD2
size: many
V: TRBV5-1

CDR3: CASSQDNGSANYGYTF
DNA: TGCGCCAGCAGCCAAGATAACGGGTCAGCTAACTATGGCTACACCTTC
J: TRBJ1-2
D: -
size: once
V: TRBV4-1

CDR3: CAISSSGDNEQFF
DNA: TGTGCCATCAGCTCTAGCGGGGACAATGAGCAGTTCTTC
J: TRBJ2-1
D: TRBD2
size: -
V: TRBV10-3

CDR3: CASAPLAGGGEQFF
DNA: TGTGCCAGCGCCCCCCTAGCGGGAGGGGGTGAGCAGTTCTTC
J: TRBJ2-1
D: TRBD2
size: many
V: TRBV6-2/TRBV6-3

CDR3: CAISPEANYGYTF
DNA: TGTGCCATCAGTCCGGAAGCTAACTATGGCTACACCTTC
J: TRBJ1-2
D: -
size: many
V: TRBV10-3

CDR3: CASSSQPTESETQYF
DNA: TGTGCCAGCAGCTCCCAACCCACAGAGTCAGAGACCCAGTACTTC
J: TRBJ2-5
D: -
size: -
V: TRBV11-2

CDR3: CASSPTPGLAREPLNEQYF
DNA: TGTGCCAGCAGCCCTACCCCGGGACTAGCGCGGGAGCCTCTCAATGAGCAGTACTTC
J: TRBJ2-7
D: TRBD2
size: -
V: TRBV7-2

CDR3: CASSSSASGKEGEQYF
DNA: TGTGCCAGCAGTTCCTCAGCTAGCGGGAAAGAGGGCGAGCAGTACTTC
J: TRBJ2-7
D: TRBD2
size: -
V: TRBV6-2/TRBV6-3

CDR3: CSADRQETQYF
DNA: TGCAGTGCTGACCGGCAAGAGACCCAGTACTTC
J: TRBJ2-5
D: -
size: -
V: TRBV20-1

CDR3: CASICNEQFF
DNA: TGTGCCAGCATCTGCAATGAGCAGTTCTTC
J: TRBJ2-1
D: -
size: many
V: TRBV6-4

CDR3: CSALTAADTQYF
DNA: TGCAGTGCTCTAACGGCCGCAGATACGCAGTATTTT
J: TRBJ2-3
D: -
size: many
V: TRBV20-1

CDR3: CASSRWGAGGQGYEGYEQYF
DNA: TGTGCCAGCAGCCGTTGGGGGGCCGGGGGACAGGGCTATGAAGGGTACGAGCAGTACTTC
J: TRBJ2-7
D: TRBD1
size: many
V: TRBV28

CDR3: CAISEWDRVANYGYTF
DNA: TGTGCCATCAGTGAGTGGGACAGGGTGGCGAACTATGGCTACACCTTC
J: TRBJ1-2
D: TRBD1
size: -
V: TRBV10-3

CDR3: CASSQDGSSGATGELFF
DNA: TGTGCCAGCAGCCAAGATGGCTCCAGCGGGGCCACCGGGGAGCTGTTTTTT
J: TRBJ2-2
D: TRBD2
size: few
V: TRBV4-2

CDR3: CASSHRGSADTQYF
DNA: TGTGCCAGCAGCCACCGGGGATCGGCAGATACGCAGTATTTT
J: TRBJ2-3
D: -
size: many
V: TRBV3-1

CDR3: CASSPPGEGQETQYF
DNA: TGTGCCAGCAGCCCCCCGGGAGAGGGCCAAGAGACCCAGTACTTC
J: TRBJ2-5
D: -
size: many
V: TRBV6-6

CDR3: CASSANRDSAGELFF
DNA: TGTGCCAGCAGCGCCAACCGGGACAGCGCCGGGGAGCTGTTTTTT
J: TRBJ2-2
D: TRBD1
size: few
V: TRBV9

CDR3: CASSSGDSGSLFF
DNA: TGTGCCAGCAGTTCCGGGGACAGCGGATCCCTGTTTTTT
J: TRBJ2-2
D: TRBD1
size: -
V: TRBV27

CDR3: CSARDWERMNVEQYF
DNA: TGCAGTGCTAGAGATTGGGAACGGATGAACGTGGAGCAGTACTTC
J: TRBJ2-7
D: -
size: -
V: TRBV20-1

CDR3: CAISRASGMIRTDTQYF
DNA: TGTGCCATCTCTCGGGCTAGCGGGATGATAAGGACAGATACGCAGTATTTT
J: TRBJ2-3
D: TRBD2
size: -
V: TRBV10-3

CDR3: CATSRVGLEASNEQYF
DNA: TGTGCCACCAGCAGAGTGGGACTGGAAGCGTCGAATGAGCAGTACTTC
J: TRBJ2-5
D: -
size: few
V: TRBV15

CDR3: CSVARRSNEQFF
DNA: TGCAGCGTTGCCAGGCGTAGTAATGAGCAGTTCTTC
J: TRBJ2-1
D: -
size: -
V: TRBV29-1

CDR3: CSVEDRTYGYTF
DNA: TGCAGCGTAGAGGACAGGACTTATGGCTACACCTTC
J: TRBJ1-2
D: TRBD1
size: many
V: TRBV29-1

CDR3: CATHGGASYNEQFF
DNA: TGTGCCACTCACGGGGGGGCCTCCTACAATGAGCAGTTCTTC
J: TRBJ2-1
D: TRBD2
size: few
V: TRBV27

CDR3: CATSRDGSPNSPLHF
DNA: TGTGCCACCAGCAGAGACGGCAGCCCGAATTCACCCCTCCACTTT
J: TRBJ1-6
D: -
size: many
V: TRBV15

CDR3: CASSQEFLARSPLHF
DNA: TGTGCCAGCAGCCAAGAATTTCTAGCTCGGTCACCCCTCCACTTT
J: TRBJ1-6
D: -
size: -
V: TRBV4-2

CDR3: CASSLRGDWQPQHF
DNA: TGTGCCAGCAGTTTACGGGGGGACTGGCAGCCCCAGCATTTT
J: TRBJ1-5
D: -
size: -
V: TRBV28

CDR3: CSAPVLGQGGAYEQYF
DNA: TGCAGTGCTCCCGTCTTGGGTCAGGGTGGGGCCTACGAGCAGTACTTC
J: TRBJ2-7
D: -
size: -
V: TRBV20-1

CDR3: CSARGLAGAHTQYF
DNA: TGCAGTGCTAGAGGACTAGCGGGAGCTCATACGCAGTATTTT
J: TRBJ2-3
D: TRBD2
size: -
V: TRBV20-1

CDR3: CSAIDRMNTEAFF
DNA: TGCAGTGCTATAGACAGGATGAACACTGAAGCTTTCTTT
J: TRBJ1-1
D: -
size: -
V: TRBV20-1

CDR3: CASSVSPGVADTQYF
DNA: TGCGCCAGCAGCGTAAGTCCAGGGGTCGCAGATACGCAGTATTTT
J: TRBJ2-3
D: -
size: many
V: TRBV5-1

CDR3: CAWRNSGQTDTQYF
DNA: TGTGCCTGGAGGAATAGCGGACAAACAGATACGCAGTATTTT
J: TRBJ2-3
D: -
size: -
V: TRBV30

CDR3: CASSDRRPSTDTQYF
DNA: TGTGCCAGCAGTGACCGCAGGCCGAGCACAGATACGCAGTATTTT
J: TRBJ2-3
D: -
size: few
V: TRBV2